This is a list of T cell receptor beta chains from one sample in a study of blood T cell repertoires in COVID-19. Data came from immunoSEQ multiplex PCR; TCRdb stores just in-frame clones and leaves some out. Of around 280,000 clones in the sample, about 83% were seen once. Sequenced: PBMCs or T cells enriched from blood (not recorded which). The receptor source for this set is a woman aged 40 to 50 who had recovered from COVID-19. Each CDR3 is given with its conserved first and last residue. The D gene is left open where the match is weak. Clone size is given for some rows only: seen once, a few or many times, or a class if the clone is expanded.

TRBJ1-5,TRBV3-1/TRBV3-2,-,-,TGTGCCAGCAGCCAAGATCCTAGGGGTCGCGGCAATCAGCCCCAGCATTTT,CASSQDPRGRGNQPQHF
TRBJ2-1,TRBV5-1,TRBD2,-,TGCGCCAGCAGGATGGGACTAGCGGGAGGTGAGCAGTTCTTC,CASRMGLAGGEQFF
TRBJ2-5,TRBV10-1,TRBD2,once,TGCGCCAGCAGTGAGAGCCCTAGCGGGAGACACCAAGAGACCCAGTACTTC,CASSESPSGRHQETQYF
TRBJ1-2,TRBV13,-,-,TGTGCCAGCAGCTTAGGCTTGGGGGCAGGGTCGGATGGCTACACCTTC,CASSLGLGAGSDGYTF
TRBJ1-3,TRBV3-1/TRBV3-2,-,-,TGTGCCAGCAGCCCCAAGGGGTCTGGAAACACCATATATTTT,CASSPKGSGNTIYF
TRBJ2-3,TRBV6-5,-,-,TGTGCCAGTAAGCCTAGCAGTCCGTCCCCAGATACGCAGTATTTT,CASKPSSPSPDTQYF
TRBJ2-2,TRBV7-3,TRBD2,-,TGTGCCAGCAGCTTACTGGCGGGAGCTCTAAACACCGGGGAGCTGTTTTTT,CASSLLAGALNTGELFF
TRBJ2-4,TRBV2,-,-,TGTGCCAGCAGTCTTGTTGGGGGCGCCAAAAACATTCAGTACTTC,CASSLVGGAKNIQYF
TRBJ2-1,TRBV9,TRBD2,-,TGTGCCAGCAGCGCAAGAAGCGGGAGCTCCTACAATGAGCAGTTCTTC,CASSARSGSSYNEQFF
TRBJ1-2,TRBV29-1,TRBD1,-,TGCAGCGTTGAGCTACAGGGGGACTATGGCTACACCTTC,CSVELQGDYGYTF
TRBJ2-3,TRBV7-9,-,-,TGTGCCAGCAGGATTAGCGGAGGGGCAGATACGCAGTATTTT,CASRISGGADTQYF
TRBJ2-1,TRBV11-3,TRBD1,-,TGTGCCAGCAGCAGGGACAGGGGGCTGGGGAAGTTCTTC,CASSRDRGLGKFF
TRBJ1-3,TRBV12-3/TRBV12-4,-,-,TGTGCCAGCAGTTTCCTTACGGGGGACACCATATATTTT,CASSFLTGDTIYF
TRBJ2-7,TRBV7-2,-,-,TGTGCCAGCAGACAGTCCAGGGAAAGTGGTTACGAGCAGTACTTC,CASRQSRESGYEQYF
TRBJ2-7,TRBV28,TRBD2,-,TGTGCCAGCAGTTTATTAAGTAGCGGGCCCTACGAGCAGTACTTC,CASSLLSSGPYEQYF
TRBJ1-5,TRBV7-2,TRBD1,-,TGTGCCAGCAGCCCTCGGACAGGGAATCAGCCCCAGCATTTT,CASSPRTGNQPQHF
TRBJ2-1,TRBV27,TRBD2,-,TGTGCCAGCACCAACCTAGCGGGAGTCTACAATGAGCAGTTCTTC,CASTNLAGVYNEQFF
TRBJ1-1,TRBV28,TRBD1,-,TGTGCCAGCAGTTCCCCGGGGACAGGGGGCAGAGGGACTGAAGCTTTCTTT,CASSSPGTGGRGTEAFF
TRBJ2-2,TRBV6-5,TRBD1,-,TGTGCCAGCAGTCGGGGACAGTCGTACACCGGGGAGCTGTTTTTT,CASSRGQSYTGELFF
TRBJ1-5,TRBV2,-,-,TGTGCCAGCAGCTCACAGGGTTTAAACCAGCCCCAGCATTTT,CASSSQGLNQPQHF
TRBJ1-1,TRBV29-1,-,-,TGCAGCGTTGAATTGGACAGATTTGAAGCTTTCTTT,CSVELDRFEAFF
TRBJ1-1,TRBV27,TRBD1,-,TGTGCCAGCAGTTTATGGGGGACAGGGGGTAGAGAGACTGAAGCTTTCTTT,CASSLWGTGGRETEAFF
TRBJ2-7,TRBV3-1/TRBV3-2,-,-,TGTGCCAGCAGCCAAGATCCGGATAGACTTAACTACGAGCAGTACTTC,CASSQDPDRLNYEQYF
TRBJ2-5,TRBV11-2,TRBD2,-,TGTGCCAGCAGCAGAGTAGCGGGAGAAGAGACCCAGTACTTC,CASSRVAGEETQYF
TRBJ2-3,TRBV2,-,-,TGTGCCAGCAGTTCAGGGTTAGGGGCCACAGATACGCAGTATTTT,CASSSGLGATDTQYF
TRBJ2-7,TRBV10-1,-,-,TGCGCCAGCAGAGATACCGGGACGGGAGCCTACGAGCAGTACTTC,CASRDTGTGAYEQYF
TRBJ2-5,TRBV7-7,TRBD2,-,TGTGCTAGCAGCCCAACGGGACTAGCGGGACAAGAGACCCAGTACTTC,CASSPTGLAGQETQYF
TRBJ2-1,TRBV28,TRBD2,few,TGTGCCAGCAGTTTAAATAGCGGGAGGGGTTCTGAGCAGTTCTTC,CASSLNSGRGSEQFF
TRBJ2-7,TRBV27,-,-,TGTGCCAGCGCCTTGGGGACATCAACCTACGAGCAGTACTTC,CASALGTSTYEQYF
TRBJ1-1,TRBV28,TRBD1,-,TGTGCCAGCAGTTCTCAGGGGGCTCGCACTGAAGCTTTCTTT,CASSSQGARTEAFF
TRBJ1-3,TRBV18,TRBD1,-,TGTGCCAGCTCAACGGGACAGGGAAACACCATATATTTT,CASSTGQGNTIYF
TRBJ1-1,TRBV6-5,TRBD1,-,TGTGCCAGCAGACAGGGGAAGAACACTGAAGCTTTCTTT,CASRQGKNTEAFF
TRBJ2-2,TRBV7-3,-,-,TGTGCCAGCAGCCCTGGAGACAGCCGGGCCGGGGAGCTGTTTTTT,CASSPGDSRAGELFF
TRBJ1-6,TRBV5-8,-,-,TGTGCCAGCAGCTTGGACCCCGGGGGAGATAATTCACCCCTCCACTTT,CASSLDPGGDNSPLHF
TRBJ1-6,TRBV7-3,-,many,TGTGCCAGCAGCTTAGACCCCGGGGGAATTTCACCCCTCCACTTT,CASSLDPGGISPLHF
TRBJ1-4,TRBV2,TRBD1,-,TGTGCCGGAGGACAGGGTAATGAAAAACTGTTTTTT,CAGGQGNEKLFF
TRBJ1-1,TRBV7-2,-,-,TGTGCCAGCAGCTTAGGGCGGGGCGGGGCTTCCATGAACACTGAAGCTTTCTTT,CASSLGRGGASMNTEAFF
TRBJ2-1,TRBV28,TRBD2,-,TGTGCCAGCAGTTTGAGCGGGACTGATGAGCAGTTCTTC,CASSLSGTDEQFF
TRBJ1-5,TRBV18,TRBD1,-,TGTGCCAGCTCACCGGGACAGGCCAATCAGCCCCAGCATTTT,CASSPGQANQPQHF
TRBJ2-3,TRBV5-8,-,-,TGTGCCAGCAGCTCCCTCGGGGTCGGCACAGATACGCAGTATTTT,CASSSLGVGTDTQYF
TRBJ1-5,TRBV28,-,-,TGTGCCAGCAGCCGGGTGGGTGGTGGCCAGCCCCAGCATTTT,CASSRVGGGQPQHF
TRBJ2-1,TRBV11-2,-,-,TGTGCCAGCAGCCCGGGACTTATCTACAATGAGCAGTTCTTC,CASSPGLIYNEQFF
TRBJ2-4,TRBV5-6,TRBD1,once,TGTGCCAGCAGCTTCCAGGGGGTTCGAGGAAACATTCAGTACTTC,CASSFQGVRGNIQYF
TRBJ2-7,TRBV27,-,-,TGTGCCAGCAGTTTATTTGGGTTAGCTTCCTCCTACGAGCAGTACTTC,CASSLFGLASSYEQYF
TRBJ2-5,TRBV2,-,-,TGTGCCAGCCAAGCCCAAGGGGGAGAGACCCAGTACTTC,CASQAQGGETQYF
TRBJ2-7,TRBV2,-,-,TGTGCCAGCGGGCTTCTGGACGAGCAGTACTTC,CASGLLDEQYF
TRBJ2-2,TRBV6-2/TRBV6-3,-,-,TGTGCCAGCAGCCACCCAATGAGGGTAGGTGGCAACACCGGGGAGCTGTTTTTT,CASSHPMRVGGNTGELFF
TRBJ2-4,TRBV18,-,-,TGTGCCAGCTCGTCTCTACTAGCCAAAAACATTCAGTACTTC,CASSSLLAKNIQYF
TRBJ2-5,TRBV27,-,-,TGTGCCAGCAGTTCCGCCGCGGGAGAGACCCAGTACTTC,CASSSAAGETQYF
TRBJ2-2,TRBV20-1,TRBD1,-,TGCAGTGCTAGTATGCAGGGGGTTAACACCGGGGAGCTGTTTTTT,CSASMQGVNTGELFF
TRBJ2-7,TRBV3-1/TRBV3-2,-,-,TGTGCCAGCAGCTCATGGACCGGGACTCGCGAATGGTACTTC,CASSSWTGTREWYF
TRBJ2-7,TRBV7-2,TRBD2,once,TGTGCCAGCAGCCTTAGCGGGGCCTCCTACGAGCAGTACTTC,CASSLSGASYEQYF
TRBJ1-6,TRBV11-2,TRBD1,-,TGTGCCAGCAGCTCAATGACAGGGGCTACCTATAATTCACCCCTCCACTTT,CASSSMTGATYNSPLHF
TRBJ1-3,TRBV6-5,TRBD1,-,TGTGCCACTGGGACAGGGGCCGGAAACACCATATATTTT,CATGTGAGNTIYF
TRBJ1-2,TRBV5-1,-,-,TGCGCCAGCAGCTTGGCGGCAGGGGAAGGCTACACCTTC,CASSLAAGEGYTF